This TCR beta chain was captured in a study of cytomegalovirus exposure and HLA in healthy donors. At the level of the study: From some 180 million T cells, an earlier analysis saw approximately 110 million unique TCR beta sequences.

The study, taken as a whole, reports: Overall, some 160 TCR beta chains were annotated as cytomegalovirus-associated.

Points on this clone: Its antigen is unknown.

Each of the donors was a healthy bone marrow donor. Likely unrecorded immune exposures existed in these nominally healthy donors. PCR primers comprised 60 Vbeta and 13 Jbeta primers. Data came from immunoSEQ multiplex PCR; TCRdb stores just in-frame clones and leaves some out. The sample includes some 160,000 clones, approximately 80% seen only once; the top ten take 1.5% to 1.7%. V dropped 6 bases and J dropped 2 bases, with 17 bases sitting between them. The CDR3 has 15 amino acids. The germline V gene has CDR1 SGHNT and CDR2 YYREEE (reference sequence). This clonotype originated in a woman aged 18-29 years in good health and CMV-seronegative. This chain connects TRBV5-4 to TRBJ1-2, with D perhaps matching TRBD1 (6 bases). Sequencing was performed on PBMCs. The CDR3 spells CASTGGSQGNYGYTF. The CDR3 bases are TGTGCCAGCACCGGGGGGTCGCAGGGGAACTATGGCTACACCTTC. The complete variable domain, with remaining parts taken from reference TRBV5-4 and TRBJ1-2, reads ETGVTQSPTHLIKTRGQQVTLRCSSQSGHNTVSWYQQALGQGPQFIFQYYREEENGRGNFPPRFSGLQFPNYSSELNVNALELDDSALYLCASTGGSQGNYGYTFGSGTRLTVV.